This T cell receptor (beta chain) was identified during a study of metastatic and nonmetastatic thyroid tumors. How the authors handled the data: The authors used CDR3 differences across clinicopathological groups to build a distant-metastasis classifier for papillary thyroid cancer. TCRdb re-clonotyped the PCR reads via MiXCR. The V and J calls shown here were made by TCRdb, not taken from the authors' results. The data hold just over 20,000 clones, with more than 35% observed a single time. All patients were untreated before thyroid surgery. For this clone: The junction and the germline gene differ at one end; a read error may be behind it.

The CDR3 spans 14 residues. The rearrangement links TRBV12-3 or TRBV12-4 to TRBJ2-7, with a weak D call TRBD1 (6 bases). The sequenced sample consisted of tumor tissue. This TCR derives from a female donor with papillary thyroid cancer or a benign thyroid nodule (not recorded which). Some clones in this sample may be carry-over from other donors' samples. The CDR3 region is CAISFNGGGYEQYF. CDR3 nucleotides: TGTGCCATCAGTTTTAATGGGGGCGGCTACGAGCAGTACTTC.